The next 14 T cell receptor beta chains were all read from a single sample in a study of shared clonotypes between healthy human individuals. Repertoires were generated with immunoSEQ multiplex PCR, while TCRdb's copy carries only in-frame clones and drops some. The sample lists 2 million to 2.5 million clones, roughly 95% seen once, with roughly 0.13% in the top ten. Specimen: naive CD4+ T cells sorted from blood. Subset of the sample: CD45RA+ positively selected. Source of these receptors: a man between 18 and 29 years old in good health.

The V call is TRBV18, the J call TRBJ1-2; 7 nucleotides match TRBD1. This CDR3 is 14 amino acids long. V gave up 2 bases and J gave up 6 bases; unmatched junction bases: 6. Germline CDR1 and CDR2: KGHSH and LQKENI. The CDR3 loop is CASSPSRGIHGYTF. The DNA of the CDR3 is TGTGCCAGCTCACCATCCAGGGGGATCCATGGCTACACCTTC.

The V call is TRBV5-6, the J call TRBJ1-1; D remains unclear. The germline CDR1 and CDR2 sequences are SGHDT and YYEEEE. Trimming removed 4 bases from V and 3 bases from J, with 13 bases in between. This CDR3 region has 14 residues. This CDR3 is CASSPFSRDTEAFF. The CDR3 bases are TGTGCCAGCAGCCCTTTTTCCCGGGACACTGAAGCTTTCTTT.

CDR3 in amino acids: CAWSGTVSSYNSPLHF. CDR3 DNA: TGTGCCTGGAGCGGGACGGTGAGCTCCTATAATTCACCCCTCCACTTT. This chain joins TRBV30 and TRBJ1-6, with a weak D call TRBD1 (5 bases). Looked up from germline, CDR1 is GTSNPN and CDR2 is SVGIG (reference sequence). V lost 3 bases to trimming and J lost 0 bases, with 12 bases between them. CDR3 size: 16 residues.

The V and J genes are TRBV7-2 and TRBJ2-1; a weak D match, TRBD2 (5 bases). Between the trimmed V and J ends, which lost 8 bases and 6 bases, there was a span of 17 bases. In germline, CDR1 is SGHTA, CDR2 FQGNSA. The CDR3 runs 14 residues. The CDR3 loop is CASGLRGLINEQFF. CDR3 sequence (DNA): TGTGCCAGCGGTTTACGGGGTTTGATCAATGAGCAGTTCTTC.

V gene TRBV4-1 combines with J gene TRBJ2-2; 7 bases line up with TRBD2. The germline gives CDR1 MGHRA, CDR2 YSYEKL. After removal of 1 base from V and 3 bases from J, the junction contained 8 bases not matched to a gene. The CDR3 is 17 amino acids. CDR3 in DNA: TGCGCCAGCAGCCAAGGGCCCCTAGCGGTCTACACCGGGGAGCTGTTTTTT. Residues: CASSQGPLAVYTGELFF.

This chain connects TRBV5-1 to TRBJ2-2; D not resolved. Germline V gene data show CDR1 as SGHRS and CDR2 as YFSETQ. The CDR3 extends over 13 amino acids. V dropped 5 bases and J dropped 3 bases, with 8 bases sitting between them. The CDR3 DNA is TGCGCCAGCAGTACAAGGTACACCGGGGAGCTGTTTTTT. It encodes CASSTRYTGELFF.

V gene TRBV4-1 combines with J gene TRBJ1-2; the D is unclear. The V gene's germline CDR1 is MGHRA and CDR2 YSYEKL. This CDR3 spans 16 amino acids. V dropped 0 bases and J dropped 5 bases, with 16 bases sitting between them. The CDR3 protein is CASSQDRSWTGYGYTF. The CDR3 DNA sequence: TGCGCCAGCAGCCAAGATCGATCGTGGACGGGTTATGGCTACACCTTC.

This clone occurred once. This chain joins TRBV19 and TRBJ2-3, with 10 positions matching TRBD1. V gave up 5 bases and J gave up 4 bases; unmatched junction bases: 9. The CDR3 length is 16 residues. Germline CDR1 and CDR2: LNHDA and SQIVND (reference sequence). CDR3 amino acids: CASSRPTGGIADTQYF. The DNA for the CDR3 is TGTGCCAGTAGTCGCCCGACAGGGGGCATTGCAGATACGCAGTATTTT.

This clone appeared once. The genes are TRBV7-9 and TRBJ2-1; D possibly corresponds to TRBD1 (5 bases). Germline V CDR1 and CDR2: SEHNR, FQNEAQ (reference sequence). Between the trimmed V and J ends, which lost 7 bases and 3 bases, there was a span of 13 bases. CDR3 length: 14 amino acids. CDR3 residues: CASTPWGNYNEQFF. DNA of the CDR3: TGTGCCAGCACCCCATGGGGCAACTACAATGAGCAGTTCTTC.

As regards this clone: A read error may account for a junction end that differs from germline. The V and J genes are TRBV4-1 and TRBJ2-5; 8 bases line up with TRBD1. Germline CDR1 is MGHRA and CDR2 is YSYEKL. The CDR3 contains 16 residues. CDR3 protein: CAGSLGGQGRGKTQYF. The CDR3 DNA sequence: TGCGCCGGCAGCCTCGGAGGACAGGGCCGCGGGAAGACCCAGTACTTC.

DNA for the CDR3: TGTGCCTGGAGCGGGGACAGTCCGGTCACTGAAGCTTTCTTT. It yields the protein CAWSGDSPVTEAFF. The rearrangement uses TRBV30 and TRBJ1-1; TRBD1 agrees at 7 bases. Germline CDR1 reads GTSNPN; CDR2 reads SVGIG (reference sequence). CDR3 length equals 14 residues. Germline trimming cut 3 bases from V and 4 bases from J; bases unmatched to any gene: 8.

The chain is built from TRBV6-5 and TRBJ2-2; D gene ambiguous. Trimming removed 7 bases at V and 0 bases at J, with 12 bases between. The CDR3 loop spans 15 amino acids. Looked up from germline, CDR1 is MNHEY and CDR2 is SVGAGI. CDR3: CASTLRLANTGELFF. In DNA form, the CDR3 reads TGTGCCAGCACCTTGAGACTGGCGAACACCGGGGAGCTGTTTTTT.

This chain links TRBV7-9 with TRBJ1-1, with a possible D match to TRBD1 (5 bases). V lost 1 base and J 8 bases, leaving 8 bases between the germline ends. The CDR3 contains 12 residues. Germline loops: CDR1 SEHNR, CDR2 FQNEAQ (reference sequence). The CDR3 region has the DNA TGTGCCAGCAGCTTAGGACAGAGCGAAGCTTTCTTT. Amino acid sequence: CASSLGQSEAFF.

The rearrangement uses TRBV19 and TRBJ1-2; D call uncertain. The V gene's germline CDR1 is LNHDA and CDR2 SQIVND (reference sequence). The CDR3 loop spans 14 amino acids. The V end lost 4 bases, the J end lost 2 bases, and 11 bases lay between the germline ends. This CDR3 reads CASSKNQGNYGYTF. The CDR3 DNA sequence: TGTGCCAGTAGTAAAAATCAAGGCAACTATGGCTACACCTTC.